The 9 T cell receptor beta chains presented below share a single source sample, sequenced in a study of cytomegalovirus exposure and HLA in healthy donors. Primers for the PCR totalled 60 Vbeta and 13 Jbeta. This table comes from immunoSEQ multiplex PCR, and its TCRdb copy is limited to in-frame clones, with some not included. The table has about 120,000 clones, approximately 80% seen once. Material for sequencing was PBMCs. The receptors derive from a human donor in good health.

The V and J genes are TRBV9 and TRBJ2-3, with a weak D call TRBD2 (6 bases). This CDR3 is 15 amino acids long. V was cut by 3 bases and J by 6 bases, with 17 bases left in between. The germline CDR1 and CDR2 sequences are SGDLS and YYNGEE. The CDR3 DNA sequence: TGTGCCAGCAGCGAGGGAGGAACTAGTGCGGATACGCAGTATTTT. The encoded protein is CASSEGGTSADTQYF.

The CDR3 spells CASSPKGLGETQYF. CDR3 sequence (DNA): TGTGCCAGCTCACCGAAGGGACTAGGGGAGACCCAGTACTTC. This rearrangement joins TRBV18 to TRBJ2-5; 8 nucleotides agree with TRBD2. Germline V gene lookup returns CDR1 KGHSH and CDR2 LQKENI. The V segment lost 3 bases and the J segment 5 bases; nucleotides outside the gene matches: 5. This CDR3 is built from 14 residues.

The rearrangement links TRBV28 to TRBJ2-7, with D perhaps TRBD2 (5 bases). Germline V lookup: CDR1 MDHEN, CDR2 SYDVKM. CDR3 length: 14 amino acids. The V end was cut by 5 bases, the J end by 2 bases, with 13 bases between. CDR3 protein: CASSVTLGTYEQYF. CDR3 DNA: TGTGCCAGCAGTGTAACCCTCGGGACCTACGAGCAGTACTTC.

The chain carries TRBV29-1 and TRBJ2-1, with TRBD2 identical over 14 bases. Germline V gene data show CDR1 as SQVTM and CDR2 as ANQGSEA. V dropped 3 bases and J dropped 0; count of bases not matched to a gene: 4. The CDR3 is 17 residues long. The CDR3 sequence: CSVDGTSGGSSYNEQFF. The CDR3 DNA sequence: TGCAGCGTTGACGGGACTAGCGGGGGAAGCTCCTACAATGAGCAGTTCTTC.

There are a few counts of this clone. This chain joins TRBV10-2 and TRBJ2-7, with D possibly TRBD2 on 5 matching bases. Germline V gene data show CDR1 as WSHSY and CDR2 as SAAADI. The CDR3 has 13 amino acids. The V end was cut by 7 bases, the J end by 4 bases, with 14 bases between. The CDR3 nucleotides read TGCGCCAGCACCCCACGTGAGGGATACGAGCAGTACTTC. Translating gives CASTPREGYEQYF.

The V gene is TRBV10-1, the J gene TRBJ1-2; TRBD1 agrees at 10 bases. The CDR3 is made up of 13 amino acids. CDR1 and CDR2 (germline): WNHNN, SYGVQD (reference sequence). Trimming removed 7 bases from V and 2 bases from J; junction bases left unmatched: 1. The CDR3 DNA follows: TGCGCCAGCACGGGACAGGGGAACTATGGCTACACCTTC. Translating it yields CASTGQGNYGYTF.

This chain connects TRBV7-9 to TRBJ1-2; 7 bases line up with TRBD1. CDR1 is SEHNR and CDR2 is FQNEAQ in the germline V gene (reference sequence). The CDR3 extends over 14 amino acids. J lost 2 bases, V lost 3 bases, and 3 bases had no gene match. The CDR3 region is CASSFPGQNYGYTF. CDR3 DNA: TGTGCCAGCAGCTTTCCGGGACAGAACTATGGCTACACCTTC.

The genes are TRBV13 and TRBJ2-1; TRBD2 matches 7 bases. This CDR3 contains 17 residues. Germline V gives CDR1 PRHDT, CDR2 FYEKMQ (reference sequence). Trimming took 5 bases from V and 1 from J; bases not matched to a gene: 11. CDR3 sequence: CASSPRHGGVSYNEQFF. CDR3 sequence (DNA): TGTGCCAGCAGCCCCAGACATGGGGGGGTATCCTACAATGAGCAGTTCTTC. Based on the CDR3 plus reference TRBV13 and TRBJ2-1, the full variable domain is AAGVIQSPRHLIKEKRETATLKCYPIPRHDTVYWYQQGPGQDPQFLISFYEKMQSDKGSIPDRFSAQQFSDYHSELNMSSLELGDSALYFCASSPRHGGVSYNEQFFGPGTRLTVL.

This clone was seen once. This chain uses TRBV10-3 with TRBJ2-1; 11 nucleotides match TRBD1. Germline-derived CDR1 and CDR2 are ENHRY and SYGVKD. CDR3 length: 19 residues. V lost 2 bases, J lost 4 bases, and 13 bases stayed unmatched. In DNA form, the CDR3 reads TGTGCCATCAGTGAGCCTGAAGGACAGGGGGCCAGTCTATACAATGAGCAGTTCTTC. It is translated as CAISEPEGQGASLYNEQFF.